The 20 T cell receptor beta chains given below trace back to one sample, sequenced in a study of T cell repertoires in cytomegalovirus infection. One entry per CDR3 protein, called by TCRdb with MiXCR from the reads. In the table there are a few hundred thousand distinct CDR3 sequences, 8% to 9.5% of which are singletons. The sequencing input was PBMCs. These receptors were obtained from a human donor in good health (CMV status not recorded). Some clones in this sample may be carry-over from other donors' samples.

This clonotype was seen only a few times. A junction end diverges from the germline sequence, so it may reflect a read error. V usage is TRBV20-1 and J usage is TRBJ2-1; a weak D match, TRBD2 (5 bases). The CDR3 totals 13 residues. CDR1 and CDR2 from the germline V gene are DFQATT and SNEGSKA (reference sequence). The CDR3 nucleotides are TGCAGTGCGAGAGGGAAGTCCTACAATGAGCAGTTCTTC. Encoded protein: CSARGKSYNEQFF.

The rearrangement joins TRBV18 to TRBJ2-7; possibly TRBD2 for D (6 bases). Germline V CDR1 and CDR2: KGHSH, LQKENI. V was shortened by 4 bases and J by 3 bases, with 16 bases between the two germline ends. This CDR3 has 15 residues. This CDR3 is CASSRDGGMGYEQYF. CDR3 nucleotide sequence: TGTGCCAGCTCACGGGACGGAGGGATGGGCTACGAGCAGTACTTC.

This clonotype was recorded many times. The chain links TRBV6-2 or TRBV6-3 to TRBJ2-1; D is ambiguous. The CDR3 is 14 amino acids. Trimming removed 2 bases at V and 3 bases at J, with 8 bases between. Germline V gives CDR1 MNHEY, CDR2 SVGEGT. CDR3 residues: CASSYDTSYNEQFF. DNA for the CDR3: TGTGCCAGCAGTTACGACACCAGCTACAATGAGCAGTTCTTC.

This clonotype was detected only a few times. The chain links TRBV25-1 to TRBJ2-7; D call uncertain. Germline CDR1 and CDR2: MGHDK and SYGVNS. Trimming took 4 bases from V and 7 from J, leaving 11 bases between them. The CDR3 has 12 amino acids. This CDR3 is CASSVIIGEQYF. As DNA, the CDR3 is TGTGCCAGCAGTGTGATTATCGGGGAGCAGTACTTC.

This clonotype was counted between two and nine times. The chain combines TRBV7-6 with TRBJ2-3; the D is unclear. The length of the CDR3 is 14 residues. Looked up from germline, CDR1 is SGHVS and CDR2 is FNYEAQ. V lost 2 bases and J 3 bases, leaving 9 bases between the germline ends. For the CDR3, the DNA is TGTGCCAGCAGCTTAAGTGTTGGGACAGATACGCAGTATTTT. It yields the protein CASSLSVGTDTQYF.

This clonotype was counted between two and nine times. The CDR3 here is CASSLMGWYQETQYF. The DNA for the CDR3 is TGTGCCAGCAGCTTAATGGGATGGTACCAAGAGACCCAGTACTTC. J is TRBJ2-5 and V is TRBV7-3, with D hard to call. The germline V gene has CDR1 SGHTA and CDR2 FQGTGA. V gave up 1 base and J gave up 0 bases, with 9 bases separating them. This CDR3 spans 15 amino acids. The full variable domain, completed using reference TRBV7-3 and TRBJ2-5, is GAGVSQTPSNKVTEKGKYVELRCDPISGHTALYWYRQSLGQGPEFLIYFQGTGAADDSGLPNDRFFAVRPEGSVSTLKIQRTERGDSAVYLCASSLMGWYQETQYFGPGTRLLVL.

This clonotype was recorded many times. V is TRBV28 and J is TRBJ1-1; perhaps TRBD1 as D (6 bases). Trimming left V 5 bases short and J 3 bases short, with 13 bases between. The germline V gene encodes CDR1 MDHEN and CDR2 SYDVKM. The CDR3 consists of 14 residues. CDR3 in DNA: TGTGCCAGCAGTCCCCGGACAGCTTACACTGAAGCTTTCTTT. Its translation: CASSPRTAYTEAFF. The whole variable domain, filled in from reference TRBV28 and TRBJ1-1, reads DVKVTQSSRYLVKRTGEKVFLECVQDMDHENMFWYRQDPGLGLRLIYFSYDVKMKEKGDIPEGYSVSREKKERFSLILESASTNQTSMYLCASSPRTAYTEAFFGQGTRLTVV.

A few counts support this clonotype. The rearrangement joins TRBV12-3 or TRBV12-4 to TRBJ2-4, with 7 bases that match TRBD1. Unmatched junction bases numbered 13, after V lost 2 bases and J lost 6 bases. CDR3 length: 17 residues. The CDR3 DNA reads as TGTGCCAGCAGTTTACCCCGGAAACTGACAGGGATAAACATTCAGTACTTC. Its translation is CASSLPRKLTGINIQYF.

This clonotype has at least ten counts. J is TRBJ2-1 and V is TRBV7-2, with 8 bases matching TRBD2. Germline lookup yields CDR1 SGHTA and CDR2 FQGNSA. CDR3 length equals 15 residues. The V segment lost 2 bases and the J segment 7 bases; nucleotides outside the gene matches: 7. The CDR3 reads CASSLSSTSGNEQFF. DNA of the CDR3: TGTGCCAGCAGCTTAAGTAGTACTAGCGGAAATGAGCAGTTCTTC. Full variable domain (rest looked up from reference TRBV7-2 and TRBJ2-1): GAGVSQSPSNKVTEKGKDVELRCDPISGHTALYWYRQSLGQGLEFLIYFQGNSAPDKSGLPSDRFSAERTGGSVSTLTIQRTQQEDSAVYLCASSLSSTSGNEQFFGPGTRLTVL.

This clonotype came up many times. The CDR3 sequence: CASSSLKGSGGRKETQYF. The CDR3 DNA is TGTGCCAGCAGCTCCCTAAAAGGCTCCGGGGGGCGAAAAGAGACCCAGTACTTC. The chain recombines TRBV7-2 with TRBJ2-5, with D maybe TRBD2 (7 bases). V was trimmed by 4 bases and J by 3 bases, leaving 24 bases between them. Germline CDR1 SGHTA, CDR2 FQGNSA. The CDR3 spans 18 residues.

This clonotype was found many times. The rearrangement links TRBV6-1 to TRBJ2-7, with 9 positions matching TRBD2. Trimming at V came to 5 bases and at J to 4 bases, leaving 3 bases not matched to a gene. The CDR3 extends over 13 amino acids. The germline V gene encodes CDR1 MNHNS and CDR2 SASEGT. CDR3 amino acids: CASSLAGQYEQYF. CDR3 coding DNA: TGTGCCAGCAGTCTAGCGGGGCAGTACGAGCAGTACTTC.

The V gene is TRBV28, the J gene TRBJ2-2; possibly TRBD1 for D (5 bases). Germline V gives CDR1 MDHEN, CDR2 SYDVKM. V dropped 5 bases and J dropped 4 bases, with 14 bases sitting between them. The CDR3 extends over 15 amino acids. CDR3 nucleotides: TGTGCCAGCAGTCGACAGTCCAGCCTCACCGGGGAGCTGTTTTTT. It yields the protein CASSRQSSLTGELFF.

Only a few counts were recorded for this clonotype. This chain joins TRBV7-3 and TRBJ1-2; 10 bases align to TRBD1. Germline loops: CDR1 SGHTA, CDR2 FQGTGA. Trimming took 1 base from V and 6 from J; bases not matched to a gene: 2. This CDR3 region has 14 residues. The CDR3 loop reads CASSLRQGAHGYTF. CDR3 bases: TGTGCCAGCAGCTTAAGACAGGGGGCGCATGGCTACACCTTC.

The chain links TRBV19 to TRBJ1-4; D remains unclear. The CDR3 consists of 16 residues. V dropped 6 bases and J dropped 6 bases, with 20 bases sitting between them. Germline V gives CDR1 LNHDA, CDR2 SQIVND (reference sequence). CDR3 coding DNA: TGTGCCAGTAGCCTCGCGAGGAACAGCTACTATGAAAAACTGTTTTTT. Amino acid sequence: CASSLARNSYYEKLFF.

The gene calls are TRBV7-9 and TRBJ1-6, with 9 bases fitting TRBD1. V shed 5 bases and J 6 bases; nucleotides not matched to a gene: 5. The germline gives CDR1 SEHNR, CDR2 FQNEAQ (reference sequence). CDR3 length equals 15 residues. The CDR3: CASSPRTGANSPLHF. CDR3 sequence (DNA): TGTGCCAGCAGCCCTCGGACAGGGGCTAATTCACCCCTCCACTTT.

The chain carries TRBV12-3 or TRBV12-4 and TRBJ1-5, with D unclear. The CDR3 has 13 residues. The V and J ends lost 1 base and 9 bases respectively, with 10 bases between them. The CDR3 sequence: CASSLDGKGPQHF. The CDR3 DNA is TGTGCCAGCAGTTTAGATGGAAAAGGGCCCCAGCATTTT.

In its sample, this clonotype was seen many times. The chain combines TRBV7-9 with TRBJ2-1; D is undetermined. V was pared by 5 bases and J by 6 bases, with 20 bases between. The CDR3 has 16 residues. Germline V gene lookup returns CDR1 SEHNR and CDR2 FQNEAQ (reference sequence). The CDR3: CASSKTDTIGSNEQFF. CDR3 bases: TGTGCCAGCAGCAAAACAGACACCATAGGTTCCAATGAGCAGTTCTTC.

The chain combines TRBV7-2 with TRBJ2-1; 7 nucleotides line up with TRBD2. The CDR3 is 14 residues long. V lost 2 bases to trimming and J lost 4 bases; unmatched junction nucleotides: 2. Germline V CDR1 and CDR2: SGHTA, FQGNSA. In DNA, the CDR3 is TGTGCCAGCAGCTTATCGCGGGGGTACAATGAGCAGTTCTTC. This gives the protein CASSLSRGYNEQFF.

This chain links TRBV28 with TRBJ1-4, with D hard to call. V dropped 3 bases and J dropped 0 bases, with 17 bases sitting between them. This CDR3 is 18 amino acids long. Per the germline V gene, CDR1 is MDHEN and CDR2 is SYDVKM. CDR3 coding DNA: TGTGCCAGCAGTTTGGTAGGAGTGGATGTGACAACTAATGAAAAACTGTTTTTT. As protein: CASSLVGVDVTTNEKLFF.

The J gene is TRBJ1-1, the V gene TRBV7-9; D gene ambiguous. V lost 1 base to trimming and J lost 1 base, with 16 bases between them. The CDR3 extends over 17 amino acids. Germline values: CDR1 SEHNR, CDR2 FQNEAQ (reference sequence). The CDR3: CASSLVGRVVGNTEAFF. The DNA of the CDR3 is TGTGCCAGCAGCTTAGTGGGTAGGGTCGTGGGGAACACTGAAGCTTTCTTT.